One sample yielded the 18 T cell receptor beta chains listed below, sequenced in a study of blood T cells in healthy people across ages. Through a sample-barcoded 5' primer and a J-beta primer mix, a second PCR was run for roughly 7 to 11 cycles. Each CDR3 protein is one row after TCRdb ran MiXCR on the 5' RACE reads. The data contain approximately 810,000 distinct CDR3 sequences, roughly 26% of them singletons. The sample comprised blood. These receptors were obtained from a woman over 75 in good health.

This clonotype has a count of ten or more. The chain couples TRBV18 to TRBJ2-5; maybe TRBD1 (6 bases). Trimming left V 2 bases short and J 5 bases short, with 18 bases between. The germline gives CDR1 KGHSH, CDR2 LQKENI. The CDR3 consists of 16 residues. The CDR3 region has the DNA TGTGCCAGCTCACCAATGAAGGGGGACCAACTGGAGACCCAGTACTTC. Translating it yields CASSPMKGDQLETQYF.

This clonotype was counted many times. This chain connects TRBV2 to TRBJ2-7; 7 positions match TRBD1. Per germline, CDR1 SNHLY and CDR2 FYNNEI. The CDR3 covers 13 residues. V lost 8 bases and J lost 5; bases outside the gene matches: 9. Here the CDR3 DNA reads TGTGCCAGCCGGAAGACAGGGAGCCACGAGCAGTACTTC. This codes for CASRKTGSHEQYF.

Ten or more counts support this clonotype. This chain links TRBV5-6 with TRBJ1-1; possible D gene TRBD1, 5 bases. V dropped 4 bases and J dropped 4 bases, with 14 bases sitting between them. The CDR3 extends over 14 amino acids. CDR1 SGHDT and CDR2 YYEEEE come from the germline V gene. The CDR3, as DNA: TGTGCCAGCAGCCCGCTCAGGGAGGGCACTGAAGCTTTCTTT. It specifies CASSPLREGTEAFF.

The chain uses TRBV7-9 and TRBJ2-3; 9 bases are a match to TRBD1. Germline lookup yields CDR1 SEHNR and CDR2 FQNEAQ (reference sequence). The length of the CDR3 is 15 residues. V lost 5 bases, J lost 2 bases, and 5 bases stayed unmatched. The DNA of the CDR3 is TGTGCCAGCAGCACAGGGGGCTATCTCACAGATACGCAGTATTTT. Translating it yields CASSTGGYLTDTQYF.

This clonotype was counted many times. V and J are TRBV3-1 and TRBJ2-5, with D perhaps matching TRBD2 (6 bases). Trimming removed 3 bases at V and 1 base at J, with 12 bases between. Germline V lookup: CDR1 LGHDT, CDR2 YNNKEL (reference sequence). CDR3 length equals 15 residues. CDR3 sequence reads: CASSQGGLFQETQYF. The CDR3 DNA sequence: TGTGCCAGCAGCCAGGGGGGACTCTTCCAAGAGACCCAGTACTTC.

This clonotype was recorded many times. This chain links TRBV12-3 or TRBV12-4 with TRBJ1-4; 8 bases are a match to TRBD1. The V gene end was trimmed by 6 bases and the J gene end by 8 bases; junction bases not matched to a gene: 11. The CDR3 extends over 15 amino acids. The CDR3 reads CASRPTSTGGEKLFF. In nucleotides, the CDR3 is TGTGCCAGCAGACCTACTTCCACAGGGGGGGAAAAACTGTTTTTT.

The V call is TRBV10-3, the J call TRBJ1-6; the match to TRBD1 covers 7 bases. CDR1 ENHRY and CDR2 SYGVKD come from the germline V gene. V lost 7 bases to trimming and J lost 7 bases; unmatched junction nucleotides: 4. This CDR3 contains 13 residues. CDR3 DNA sequence: TGTGCCATCACAGACAGGGTAAATTCACCCCTCCACTTT. It translates to CAITDRVNSPLHF.

At least ten counts were recorded for this clonotype. The chain has TRBV25-1 and TRBJ2-5, with D unclear. CDR1 and CDR2 from the germline V gene are MGHDK and SYGVNS. Trimming shortened V by 2 bases and J by 1 base, and 8 bases separated the two germline ends. The CDR3 is 14 amino acids. The CDR3 DNA sequence: TGTGCCAGCAGTGAAAGGCAGTTCCAAGAGACCCAGTACTTC. Its protein is CASSERQFQETQYF.

This clonotype showed up just a few times. V and J are TRBV10-3 and TRBJ1-1; weak D call: TRBD1 (5 bases). The CDR3 has 16 amino acids. The germline CDR1 and CDR2 sequences are ENHRY and SYGVKD. The ends were cut back, 0 bases at V and 1 base at J, with 12 bases in the middle. The CDR3 bases are TGTGCCATCAGTGAGTCATCGACAGAAAAGAACACTGAAGCTTTCTTT. Translating it yields CAISESSTEKNTEAFF.

This clonotype was detected once. The chain employs TRBV20-1 and TRBJ1-2; the match to TRBD1 covers 8 bases. The CDR3 covers 13 residues. The ends lost 0 bases at V and 3 bases at J; junction bases unmatched: 0. Germline values: CDR1 DFQATT, CDR2 SNEGSKA (reference sequence). The CDR3 DNA sequence: TGCAGTGCTAGAGAGGGACAGGACTATGGCTACACCTTC. Amino acids: CSAREGQDYGYTF.

This clonotype was seen many times. The chain employs TRBV12-3 or TRBV12-4 and TRBJ2-1, with D tentatively TRBD2 (5 bases). The CDR3 spans 13 residues. V was trimmed by 3 bases and J by 6 bases, leaving 9 bases between them. CDR3 sequence reads: CASSLRRGNEQFF. The CDR3 DNA reads TGTGCCAGCAGTTTGCGTCGGGGCAATGAGCAGTTCTTC.

This clonotype was seen ten or more times. V and J are TRBV5-1 and TRBJ2-3; 7 bases align to TRBD2. The J segment lost 1 base and the V segment lost 5 bases, leaving 7 bases of the junction unmatched. Germline CDR1 is SGHRS and CDR2 is YFSETQ. The CDR3 extends over 15 amino acids. The CDR3 DNA is TGCGCCAGCAGATGGGCGGGGGACCGCACAGATACGCAGTATTTT. Its protein product is CASRWAGDRTDTQYF.

Ten or more counts support this clonotype. This chain connects TRBV11-2 to TRBJ2-3, with D perhaps matching TRBD1 (5 bases). The germline V gene encodes CDR1 SGHAT and CDR2 FQNNGV. V lost 5 bases, J lost 0 bases, and 12 bases lay in between. The CDR3 totals 15 residues. CDR3 DNA: TGTGCCAGCAGCGCCAAGGGGCCTAGCACAGATACGCAGTATTTT. The encoded protein is CASSAKGPSTDTQYF.

Points on this clonotype: One base away lies a much larger clone, so this may be a sequencing read error. The J gene is TRBJ2-5, the V gene TRBV25-1; D unresolved. The CDR3 extends over 14 amino acids. V was pared by 3 bases and J by 11 bases, with 19 bases between. Germline V gives CDR1 MGHDK, CDR2 SYGVNS. This chain's CDR3 is CASSEPGATNEQYF. DNA of the CDR3: TGTGCCAGCAGTGAGCCAGGAGCTACCAATGAGCAGTACTTC.

Many counts were recorded for this clonotype. The V call is TRBV7-2, the J call TRBJ2-6; 9 positions match TRBD1. V shed 8 bases, J shed 0 bases, and the junction held 8 bases outside the gene matches. The CDR3 runs to 17 residues. Germline CDR1 and CDR2: SGHTA and FQGNSA. CDR3 loop: CASARDREFSGANVLTF. The CDR3 DNA sequence: TGTGCCAGCGCCAGGGACAGGGAATTCTCTGGGGCCAACGTCCTGACTTTC.

This clonotype was found many times. J is TRBJ2-1 and V is TRBV20-1; D not certain. V was cut by 1 base and J by 5 bases, with 6 bases left in between. Per germline, CDR1 DFQATT and CDR2 SNEGSKA (reference sequence). CDR3 size: 12 residues. DNA for the CDR3: TGCAGTGCTAGAGTTAGGAACAATGAGCAGTTCTTC. This encodes CSARVRNNEQFF.

This clonotype was observed many times. The chain carries TRBV20-1 and TRBJ2-7, with no clear D. Germline V lookup: CDR1 DFQATT, CDR2 SNEGSKA (reference sequence). Trimming removed 0 bases at V and 6 bases at J, with 6 bases between. The CDR3 extends over 11 amino acids. DNA for the CDR3: TGCAGTGCTAGAGAAACTATCGAGCAGTACTTC. Translated, it gives CSARETIEQYF.

As to this clonotype: This clone may be a read error of a much larger clone one base away. For the CDR3, the DNA is TGCAGTGCTAAGGGACTAGCGAGTTTAGAGACCCAGTACTTC. It translates to CSAKGLASLETQYF. The chain is built from TRBV20-1 and TRBJ2-5; 10 nucleotides match TRBD2. The CDR3 contains 14 residues. Germline values: CDR1 DFQATT, CDR2 SNEGSKA (reference sequence). V lost 4 bases and J lost 4; bases outside the gene matches: 6.